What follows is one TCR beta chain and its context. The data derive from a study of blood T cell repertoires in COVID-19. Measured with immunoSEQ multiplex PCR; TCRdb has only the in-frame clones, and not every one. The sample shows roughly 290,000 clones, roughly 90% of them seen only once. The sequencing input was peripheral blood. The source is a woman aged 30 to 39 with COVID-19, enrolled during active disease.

The CDR3 spells CASSQDVVPRGEQYF. For the CDR3, the DNA is TGTGCCAGCAGCCAAGACGTGGTCCCGCGGGGTGAGCAGTACTTC. V is TRBV3-1 (or the pseudogene TRBV3-2) and J is TRBJ2-7; tentative D call: TRBD2 (6 bases). Deletions cut 0 bases from V and 7 bases from J, with 16 bases between. CDR3 length equals 15 residues. The V gene's germline CDR1 is LGHDT and CDR2 YNNKEL (reference sequence).